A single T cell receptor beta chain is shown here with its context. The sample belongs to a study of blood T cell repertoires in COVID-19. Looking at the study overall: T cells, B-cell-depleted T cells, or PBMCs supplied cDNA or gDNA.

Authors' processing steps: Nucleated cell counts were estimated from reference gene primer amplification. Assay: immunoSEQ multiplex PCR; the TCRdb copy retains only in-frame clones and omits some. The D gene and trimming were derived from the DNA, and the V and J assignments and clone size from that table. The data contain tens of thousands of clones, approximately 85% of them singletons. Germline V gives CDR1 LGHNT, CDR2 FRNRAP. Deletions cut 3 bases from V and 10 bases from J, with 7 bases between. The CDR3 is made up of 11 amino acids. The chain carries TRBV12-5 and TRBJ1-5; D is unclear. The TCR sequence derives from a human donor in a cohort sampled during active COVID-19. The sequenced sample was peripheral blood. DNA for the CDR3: TGTGCTAGTGGTTTCGAGAGCCCCCAGCATTTT. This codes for CASGFESPQHF.